The 19 T cell receptor beta chains below all came from one sample that was sequenced in a study of blood T cell repertoires in COVID-19. Measured with immunoSEQ multiplex PCR; TCRdb has only the in-frame clones, and not every one. Of about 140,000 clones in the sample, around 85% were seen once. Input material: peripheral blood. All receptors come from a man aged 45-65 years with acute or convalescent COVID-19.

This rearrangement joins TRBV28 to TRBJ1-2, with D perhaps TRBD1 (6 bases). V was clipped by 5 bases and J by 13 bases, with 17 bases between them. Germline loops: CDR1 MDHEN, CDR2 SYDVKM. The CDR3 totals 12 residues. The chain's CDR3 is CASSIFRGALTF. As DNA, the CDR3 is TGTGCCAGCAGTATCTTCCGGGGGGCCCTCACCTTC.

The chain combines TRBV7-9 with TRBJ1-2; 10 bases are a match to TRBD1. Germline trimming cut 2 bases from V and 5 bases from J; bases unmatched to any gene: 11. CDR3 length equals 17 residues. Germline CDR1 and CDR2: SEHNR and FQNEAQ (reference sequence). CDR3 in DNA: TGTGCCAGCAGCTTATTAGGATCCCGGGACAGGGGTTATGGCTACACCTTC. Protein: CASSLLGSRDRGYGYTF. Full variable domain (remainder filled in from reference TRBV7-9 and TRBJ1-2): DTGVSQNPRHKITKRGQNVTFRCDPISEHNRLYWYRQTLGQGPEFLTYFQNEAQLEKSRLLSDRFSAERPKGSFSTLEIQRTEQGDSAMYLCASSLLGSRDRGYGYTFGSGTRLTVV.

In its sample, this clone was seen once. V and J are TRBV7-2 and TRBJ2-3; D may be TRBD2 (7 bases). V dropped 1 base and J dropped 0 bases, with 20 bases sitting between them. CDR1 and CDR2 from the germline V gene are SGHTA and FQGNSA. The CDR3 runs 19 residues. CDR3 nucleotide sequence: TGTGCCAGCAGCTTAGTGGCTAGCGGACAGACAAGGAGCACAGATACGCAGTATTTT. Its translation is CASSLVASGQTRSTDTQYF.

The genes are TRBV9 and TRBJ2-1; a possible D gene is TRBD2 (6 bases). Germline V gene lookup returns CDR1 SGDLS and CDR2 YYNGEE. V shed 0 bases and J shed 4 bases, with 14 bases lying between them. The CDR3 sequence is 16 residues long. DNA of the CDR3: TGTGCCAGCAGCGTAGGACCGGGAGCTTTATACAATGAGCAGTTCTTC. This encodes CASSVGPGALYNEQFF.

This clone has more than one count but fewer than ten. This chain joins TRBV27 and TRBJ1-5; a weak D match, TRBD1 (6 bases). This CDR3 has 16 amino acids. The germline gives CDR1 MNHEY, CDR2 SMNVEV (reference sequence). Trimming shortened V by 2 bases and J by 4 bases, and 15 bases separated the two germline ends. CDR3 bases: TGTGCCAGCAGTTTAGGGCAGGGGTTCCCGAATCAGCCCCAGCATTTT. The encoded protein is CASSLGQGFPNQPQHF.

The chain has TRBV9 and TRBJ2-3; D remains ambiguous. Germline V gene sequence: CDR1 SGDLS, CDR2 YYNGEE. This CDR3 is 16 amino acids long. V was clipped by 1 base and J by 0 bases, with 12 bases between them. The chain's CDR3 is CASSVFSRLSTDTQYF. The CDR3 region has the DNA TGTGCCAGCAGCGTATTTTCCAGGTTGAGCACAGATACGCAGTATTTT.

The chain carries TRBV3-1 (or the pseudogene TRBV3-2) and TRBJ2-7, with unresolved D. From germline, CDR1 is LGHDT and CDR2 YNNKEL (reference sequence). V was clipped by 0 bases and J by 0 bases, with 6 bases between them. This CDR3 spans 14 amino acids. The CDR3 sequence: CASSQEAGSYEQYF. The CDR3 DNA follows: TGTGCCAGCAGCCAAGAAGCTGGCTCCTACGAGCAGTACTTC.

The chain recombines TRBV2 with TRBJ1-5; 8 bases line up with TRBD1. Germline V CDR1 and CDR2: SNHLY, FYNNEI. The CDR3 covers 15 residues. The ends lost 7 bases at V and 1 base at J; junction bases unmatched: 6. CDR3 sequence reads: CASTRTGRSNQPQHF. Here the CDR3 DNA reads TGTGCCAGCACCAGGACAGGGAGGAGCAATCAGCCCCAGCATTTT.

V is TRBV19 and J is TRBJ1-5; the D gene is possibly TRBD1 (5 bases). Per the germline V gene, CDR1 is LNHDA and CDR2 is SQIVND (reference sequence). The ends were cut back, 6 bases at V and 4 bases at J, with 25 bases in the middle. The CDR3 covers 18 residues. CDR3 coding DNA: TGTGCCAGTAGGTATCGACAGATGGTTGAAATATGGAATCAGCCCCAGCATTTT. Protein product: CASRYRQMVEIWNQPQHF.

The V and J genes are TRBV24-1 and TRBJ2-1, with D possibly being TRBD2 (6 bases). This CDR3 region has 17 residues. Germline CDR1 is KGHDR and CDR2 is SFDVKD. V lost 5 bases and J lost 5, with 21 bases in between. CDR3 residues: CATSGRARRAGHNEQFF. Written as DNA, the CDR3 is TGTGCCACCAGTGGCCGAGCCCGTCGGGCGGGACACAATGAGCAGTTCTTC.

The chain combines TRBV11-2 with TRBJ2-7; possible D gene TRBD2, 6 bases. This CDR3 has 16 residues. CDR1 is SGHAT, CDR2 FQNNGV, per germline. V was cut by 4 bases and J by 0 bases, with 16 bases left in between. CDR3 DNA: TGTGCCAGCAGCTACCTACAAGACGGGAGCTCCTACGAGCAGTACTTC. Amino acid sequence: CASSYLQDGSSYEQYF. Combining the CDR3 with reference TRBV11-2 and TRBJ2-7 gives the whole variable domain EAGVAQSPRYKIIEKRQSVAFWCNPISGHATLYWYQQILGQGPKLLIQFQNNGVVDDSQLPKDRFSAERLKGVDSTLKIQPAKLEDSAVYLCASSYLQDGSSYEQYFGPGTRLTVT.

This clone has a handful of counts. This chain joins TRBV5-4 and TRBJ1-2, with 12 positions matching TRBD1. CDR1 is SGHNT and CDR2 is YYREEE in the germline V gene (reference sequence). This CDR3 region has 15 residues. The V gene end was trimmed by 2 bases and the J gene end by 7 bases; junction bases not matched to a gene: 6. Here the CDR3 DNA reads TGTGCCAGCAGCTTACCGGGACAGGGGGCGCCTGGCTACACCTTC. It yields the protein CASSLPGQGAPGYTF.

CDR3: CASSESGEGISPLHF. The CDR3 nucleotides read TGCGCCAGCAGTGAGTCAGGGGAGGGAATTTCACCCCTCCACTTT. V is TRBV10-2 and J is TRBJ1-6; a possible D gene is TRBD1 (5 bases). Trimming removed 0 bases from V and 9 bases from J, with 12 bases in between. This CDR3 region has 15 residues. Germline values: CDR1 WSHSY, CDR2 SAAADI.

The chain links TRBV19 to TRBJ2-1; 9 nucleotides agree with TRBD2. Germline V CDR1 and CDR2: LNHDA, SQIVND (reference sequence). J gave up 4 bases and V 3 bases, and 7 bases lay outside the gene matches. CDR3 length equals 16 residues. CDR3 residues: CASSMSLAGTYNEQFF. CDR3 bases: TGTGCCAGTAGTATGAGTCTAGCGGGGACATACAATGAGCAGTTCTTC.

V and J are TRBV7-9 and TRBJ2-5, with TRBD2 matching over 10 bases. Per germline, CDR1 SEHNR and CDR2 FQNEAQ (reference sequence). The CDR3 has 15 residues. The V gene end was trimmed by 4 bases and the J gene end by 2 bases; junction bases not matched to a gene: 4. CDR3 sequence (DNA): TGTGCCAGCAGCTCCGGACTAGCGGTACAAGAGACCCAGTACTTC. Its protein is CASSSGLAVQETQYF. Complete variable domain (other parts from reference TRBV7-9 and TRBJ2-5): DTGVSQNPRHKITKRGQNVTFRCDPISEHNRLYWYRQTLGQGPEFLTYFQNEAQLEKSRLLSDRFSAERPKGSFSTLEIQRTEQGDSAMYLCASSSGLAVQETQYFGPGTRLLVL.

The CDR3 bases are TGTGCCAGCAGCCATTCCCTAGCGTCGCCTAGCGATGAGCAGTTCTTC. This encodes CASSHSLASPSDEQFF. The chain carries TRBV9 and TRBJ2-1; weak D call: TRBD2 (6 bases). Trimming removed 4 bases from V and 8 bases from J, with 22 bases in between. CDR1 and CDR2 (germline): SGDLS, YYNGEE. The CDR3 consists of 16 residues.

A few counts support this clone. The chain has TRBV6-5 and TRBJ1-1; 9 bases map to TRBD1. The germline CDR1 and CDR2 sequences are MNHEY and SVGAGI. The CDR3 covers 14 residues. V dropped 2 bases and J dropped 5; count of bases not matched to a gene: 3. The CDR3 reads CASSYGDRETEAFF. The CDR3 region has the DNA TGTGCCAGCAGTTACGGGGACAGGGAGACTGAAGCTTTCTTT.

The chain has TRBV7-6 and TRBJ2-1; TRBD1 might be the D (6 bases). The germline V and J ends were trimmed by 5 bases and 8 bases, with 22 bases remaining between them. This CDR3 is built from 16 residues. Germline CDR1 and CDR2: SGHVS and FNYEAQ. CDR3 nucleotide sequence: TGTGCCAGCAGCGCAGCCCGGGACACACCTTTCTATGAGCAGTTCTTC. The encoded protein is CASSAARDTPFYEQFF.

The rearrangement uses TRBV3-1 (or the pseudogene TRBV3-2) and TRBJ2-2; 7 bases map to TRBD2. V lost 7 bases to trimming and J lost 7 bases; unmatched junction nucleotides: 18. From germline, CDR1 is LGHDT and CDR2 YNNKEL (reference sequence). CDR3 length: 17 amino acids. CDR3 DNA: TGTGCCAGCAAGCGTCTAATCAGCAGGGAGGGCGGCGGGGAGCTGTTTTTT. This translates into CASKRLISREGGGELFF.